Below are 2 T cell receptor beta chains sequenced from a single sample in a study of T-cell memory formation after mild COVID-19. A single record per CDR3 protein comes from TCRdb applying MiXCR to the 5' RACE reads. The data contain roughly 190,000 distinct CDR3 sequences, around 26% of them singletons. The sample consisted of PBMCs or a T cell subset sorted from them (not recorded which). These TCRs come from an adult woman who had mild COVID-19 (a few samples of this study predate the infection). Cell type and time point are not known.

This clonotype was counted a single time. Since no conserved phenylalanine or tryptophan closes the CDR3, a read error is the likely cause. The V gene is TRBV20-1, the J gene TRBJ2-1; D possibly corresponds to TRBD2 (6 bases). The CDR3 runs 15 residues. The V gene's germline CDR1 is DFQATT and CDR2 SNEGSKA (reference sequence). Between the trimmed V and J ends, which lost 1 base and 6 bases, there was a span of 16 bases. CDR3 region: CSARAATRSGNEQFL. The CDR3 DNA is TGCAGTGCTAGAGCCGCGACTAGATCGGGCAATGAGCAGTTCTTA.

The chain joins TRBV12-3 or TRBV12-4 to TRBJ2-7, with a tentative D call TRBD1 (6 bases). V gave up 3 bases and J gave up 2 bases, with 11 bases separating them. The CDR3 extends over 14 amino acids. DNA for the CDR3: TGTGCCAGCAGTTTTGATAGGACAGCCTACGAGCAGTACTTC. It yields the protein CASSFDRTAYEQYF.